Presented here are 2 T cell receptor beta chains from one specimen sequenced in a study of blood T cell repertoires in COVID-19. This table comes from immunoSEQ multiplex PCR, and its TCRdb copy is limited to in-frame clones, with some not included. The sample comprises approximately 200,000 clones, 88% of which are singletons, and around 1.6% rests with the top ten. What was sequenced was peripheral blood. Receptor source: a man aged 18 to 35 with active or convalescent COVID-19.

DNA of the CDR3: TGTGCCAGCAGCCAAGGGGGACAGTATAACTATGGCTACACCTTC. Translated: CASSQGGQYNYGYTF. This chain uses TRBV14 with TRBJ1-2; TRBD1 matches at 7 bases. Looked up from germline, CDR1 is SGHDN and CDR2 is FVKESK. The CDR3 sequence is 15 residues long. The trim removed 1 base at V and 1 base at J, leaving 3 bases unmatched.

The J gene is TRBJ2-1, the V gene TRBV11-3; 8 positions agree with TRBD2. Germline-derived CDR1 and CDR2 are SGHNT and YENEEA. CDR3 size: 15 residues. V gave up 5 bases and J gave up 6 bases; unmatched junction bases: 9. The CDR3: CASSRGGTSGNEQFF. The CDR3 DNA is TGTGCCAGCAGCCGCGGGGGGACTAGTGGCAATGAGCAGTTCTTC.